This T cell receptor beta chain was observed in a study of blood T cells in healthy people across ages. It was with a sample-barcoded 5' primer and a J-beta primer mix that a second PCR of roughly 7 to 12 cycles was run. TCRdb reprocessed the 5' RACE reads via MiXCR and lists one record per CDR3 protein. The sample records about 650,000 distinct CDR3 sequences, approximately 52% being singletons. The CDR3 length is 16 residues. V dropped 1 base and J dropped 5 bases, with 15 bases sitting between them. The V gene's germline CDR1 is LGHDT and CDR2 YNNKEL (reference sequence). This clonotype was detected many times.

The source is a woman aged 80 or older in good health. The chain recombines TRBV3-1 with TRBJ2-1; D possibly corresponds to TRBD2 (5 bases). Material for sequencing was blood. CDR3 sequence (DNA): TGTGCCAGCAGCCAAGGGTCCGGGGTATCCCACAATGAGCAGTTCTTC. Protein sequence: CASSQGSGVSHNEQFF.